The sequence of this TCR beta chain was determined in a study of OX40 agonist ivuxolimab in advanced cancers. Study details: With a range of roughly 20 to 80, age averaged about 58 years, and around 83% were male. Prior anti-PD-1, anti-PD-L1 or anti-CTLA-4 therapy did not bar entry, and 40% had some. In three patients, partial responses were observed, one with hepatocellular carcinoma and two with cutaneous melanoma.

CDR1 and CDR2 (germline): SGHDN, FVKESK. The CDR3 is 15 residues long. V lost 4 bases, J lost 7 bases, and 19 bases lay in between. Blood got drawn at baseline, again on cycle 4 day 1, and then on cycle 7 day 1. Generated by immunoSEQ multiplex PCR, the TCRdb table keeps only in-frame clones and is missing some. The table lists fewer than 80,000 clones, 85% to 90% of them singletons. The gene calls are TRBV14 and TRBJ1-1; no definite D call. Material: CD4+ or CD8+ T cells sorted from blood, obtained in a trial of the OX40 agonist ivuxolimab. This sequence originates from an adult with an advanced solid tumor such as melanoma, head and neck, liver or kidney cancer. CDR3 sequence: CASSPVGTLDREAFF. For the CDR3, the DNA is TGTGCCAGCAGCCCAGTCGGAACTCTAGACCGTGAAGCTTTCTTT.